This TCR beta chain was sequenced for a study of synovial regulatory T cells in juvenile arthritis. Whole-study context: One patient received methotrexate plus infliximab; one lacked treatment information.

The CDR3 contains 12 residues. No nucleotide data were recorded. Germline V lookup: CDR1 LNHDA, CDR2 SQIVND (reference sequence). This clone is medium-sized by frequency. The antigen remains unidentified. Patients had median age around 12 years, range roughly 2.2-22.9. General study findings and limits: Inflammation-associated Treg cells in blood had less TCR diversity than the remaining blood Treg cells.

The protocol was immunoSEQ multiplex PCR, while the TCRdb copy is restricted to in-frame clones and leaves out a portion. The table for this sample gives several thousand clones. The chain carries TRBV19 and TRBJ1-2; TCRdb reports TRBD1, a call that lacks DNA to check it against. The sequence was obtained from a donor aged 2 to 35 with juvenile idiopathic arthritis. Material for sequencing was Treg cells from blood. Subset meaning: remaining (HLA-DR-negative) circulating blood Treg cells. CDR3 amino acids: CASSIARYGYTF.